This T cell receptor (beta chain) appears in the sequencing data of a study of blood T cell repertoires in COVID-19. The CDR3 covers 13 residues. Germline assignment: CDR1 MNHEY and CDR2 SMNVEV (reference sequence). The germline V and J ends were trimmed by 8 bases and 3 bases, with 13 bases remaining between them. In the original processing: Estimation of nucleated cell counts relied on the amplification of reference gene primers. The table came from immunoSEQ multiplex PCR; TCRdb's copy has only in-frame clones and leaves some out. V and J calls and clone size are those listed in that table; D and trimming were worked out from the DNA. The sample includes roughly 68,000 clones, around four fifths of them seen just once. Seattle enrolled patients during active infection and tracked them longitudinally.

The sequenced sample consisted of peripheral blood. The TCR sequence derives from a man in his sixties with COVID-19, enrolled during active disease. The chain links TRBV27 to TRBJ2-5; D is possibly TRBD2 (6 bases). CDR3 sequence: CASGADYEETQYF. The DNA of the CDR3 is TGTGCCAGCGGGGCGGACTATGAAGAGACCCAGTACTTC.